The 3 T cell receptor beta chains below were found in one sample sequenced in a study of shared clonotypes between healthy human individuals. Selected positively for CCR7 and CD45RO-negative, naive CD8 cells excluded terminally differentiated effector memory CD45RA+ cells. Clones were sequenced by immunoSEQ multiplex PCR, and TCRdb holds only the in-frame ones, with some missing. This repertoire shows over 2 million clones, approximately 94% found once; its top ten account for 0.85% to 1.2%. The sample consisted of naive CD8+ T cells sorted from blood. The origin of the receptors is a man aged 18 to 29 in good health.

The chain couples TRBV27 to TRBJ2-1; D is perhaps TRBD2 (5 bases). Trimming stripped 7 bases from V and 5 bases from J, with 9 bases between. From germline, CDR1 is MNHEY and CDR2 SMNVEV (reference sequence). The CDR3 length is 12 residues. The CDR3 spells CASTGVDNEQFF. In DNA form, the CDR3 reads TGTGCCAGCACCGGGGTGGACAATGAGCAGTTCTTC.

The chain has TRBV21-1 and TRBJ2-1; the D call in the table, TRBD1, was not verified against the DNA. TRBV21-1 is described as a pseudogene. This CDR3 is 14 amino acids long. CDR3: CASSSYRGRAEQFF. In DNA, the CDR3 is TGTGCCAGCAGTTCTTACAGGGGAAGAGCGGAGCAGTTCTTC.

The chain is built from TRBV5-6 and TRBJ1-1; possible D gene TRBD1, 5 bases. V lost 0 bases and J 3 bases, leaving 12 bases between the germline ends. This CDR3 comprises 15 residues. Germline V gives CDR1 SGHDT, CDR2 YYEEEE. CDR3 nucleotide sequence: TGTGCCAGCAGCTTGGAAGGAGGGGAATACACTGAAGCTTTCTTT. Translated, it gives CASSLEGGEYTEAFF.